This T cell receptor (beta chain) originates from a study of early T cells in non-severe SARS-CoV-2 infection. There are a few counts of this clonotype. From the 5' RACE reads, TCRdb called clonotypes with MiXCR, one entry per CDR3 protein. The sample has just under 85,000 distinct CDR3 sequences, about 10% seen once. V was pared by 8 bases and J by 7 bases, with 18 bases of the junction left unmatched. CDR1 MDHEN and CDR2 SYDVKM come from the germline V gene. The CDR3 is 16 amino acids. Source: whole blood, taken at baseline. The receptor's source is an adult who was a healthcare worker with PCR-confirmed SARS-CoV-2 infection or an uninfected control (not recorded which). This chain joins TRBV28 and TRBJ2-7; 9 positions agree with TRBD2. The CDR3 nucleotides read TGTGCCAGCCGGGGTCCCATAGCGGGAGCTCGTCTGGAGCAGTACTTC. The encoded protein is CASRGPIAGARLEQYF.